These 18 T cell receptor beta chains came from one sample sequenced in a study of blood T cell repertoires in COVID-19. The assay was immunoSEQ multiplex PCR, and TCRdb's table has in-frame clones only and misses some. The table shows roughly 240,000 clones, with roughly 85% occurring only once. The sequenced material came from peripheral blood. Every receptor here comes from a man over 45 with COVID-19, enrolled during active disease.

CDR3 sequence: CSVYRGTYNEQFF. CDR3 nucleotides: TGCAGCGTTTACAGGGGGACCTACAATGAGCAGTTCTTC. V gene TRBV29-1 combines with J gene TRBJ2-1; 8 positions match TRBD1. Germline V CDR1 and CDR2: SQVTM, ANQGSEA. The CDR3 runs to 13 residues. Losses at the gene ends were 5 bases for V and 2 bases for J; bases not matched to a gene: 2.

In its sample, this clone was seen once. The V and J genes are TRBV7-3 and TRBJ1-1; D remains ambiguous. Between the trimmed V and J ends, which lost 8 bases and 11 bases, there was a span of 21 bases. From germline, CDR1 is SGHTA and CDR2 FQGTGA. This CDR3 region has 13 residues. CDR3 nucleotide sequence: TGTGCCAGCGCGTCGCGGGAAGGAGCGGTGGCTTTCTTT. Amino acids: CASASREGAVAFF.

The rearrangement uses TRBV6-2 or TRBV6-3 and TRBJ2-7; D is possibly TRBD1 (6 bases). This CDR3 is built from 15 residues. CDR1 MNHEY and CDR2 SVGEGT come from the germline V gene. Trimming left V 0 bases short and J 3 bases short, with 12 bases between. CDR3 DNA sequence: TGTGCCAGCAGTTACTCGAGGACAGACTACTACGAGCAGTACTTC. Amino acids: CASSYSRTDYYEQYF.

The V gene is TRBV6-2 or TRBV6-3, the J gene TRBJ1-6; 7 nucleotides agree with TRBD1. The CDR3 loop spans 17 amino acids. V gave up 2 bases and J gave up 7 bases; unmatched junction bases: 11. Germline-derived CDR1 and CDR2 are MNHEY and SVGEGT. The CDR3 DNA sequence: TGTGCCAGCAGTTACCGACCTAAGACAGGGTGGAATTCACCCCTCCACTTT. It translates to CASSYRPKTGWNSPLHF.

The rearrangement joins TRBV2 to TRBJ2-1; TRBD1 is a possible D gene (5 bases). V shed 4 bases and J shed 15 bases, with 13 bases lying between them. The CDR3 covers 11 residues. Germline loops: CDR1 SNHLY, CDR2 FYNNEI. The CDR3 region is CASSAPGNPFF. The CDR3, as DNA: TGTGCCAGCAGTGCCCCAGGGAACCCGTTCTTC.

This clone was detected once. This chain uses TRBV6-5 with TRBJ1-1; 9 bases fit TRBD1. Trimming cost V 6 bases and J 4 bases; bases outside gene matches: 3. The CDR3 has 13 residues. CDR1 is MNHEY, CDR2 SVGAGI, per germline. The DNA of the CDR3 is TGTGCCAGCAGCAGACAGGGGGTCACTGAAGCTTTCTTT. It specifies CASSRQGVTEAFF.

In this sample, this clone turned up once. This chain joins TRBV3-1 (or the pseudogene TRBV3-2) and TRBJ2-5; D remains ambiguous. V was pared by 1 base and J by 0 bases, with 6 bases between. Germline V gene sequence: CDR1 LGHDT, CDR2 YNNKEL (reference sequence). CDR3 length equals 14 residues. CDR3 in amino acids: CASSQAPYQETQYF. CDR3 DNA sequence: TGTGCCAGCAGCCAAGCCCCCTACCAAGAGACCCAGTACTTC.

Only a few counts were recorded for this clone. The junction does not match germline at one end; this may be a read error. This chain's CDR3 is CASSNSNSGSTDTQYF. The CDR3 DNA reads TGTGCCAGCAGTAACTCGAATAGCGGAAGCACAGATACGCAGTATTTT. This chain joins TRBV6-6 and TRBJ2-3; tentative D call: TRBD2 (6 bases). Germline CDR1 reads MNHNY; CDR2 reads SVGAGI (reference sequence). There are 16 residues in the CDR3.

The chain has TRBV7-9 and TRBJ1-6, with D possibly matching TRBD1 (6 bases). The germline V gene has CDR1 SEHNR and CDR2 FQNEAQ (reference sequence). Trimming removed 2 bases at V and 0 bases at J, with 8 bases between. CDR3 length: 16 amino acids. The CDR3: CASSLPGASYNSPLHF. CDR3 coding DNA: TGTGCCAGCAGCTTACCAGGGGCCTCCTATAATTCACCCCTCCACTTT.

This clone appeared once. The J gene is TRBJ1-5, the V gene TRBV23-1; D is uncertain. TRBV23-1 carries the ORF label, with uncertain function. CDR3 length: 13 amino acids. The V and J ends lost 2 bases and 7 bases respectively, with 9 bases between them. CDR3 protein: CASSQRGRQPQHF. Written as DNA, the CDR3 is TGCGCCAGCAGTCAACGAGGGCGGCAGCCCCAGCATTTT.

The chain couples TRBV11-2 to TRBJ2-3; D is perhaps TRBD1 (5 bases). The germline CDR1 and CDR2 sequences are SGHAT and FQNNGV. The CDR3 has 15 residues. V dropped 4 bases and J dropped 1 base, with 12 bases sitting between them. DNA of the CDR3: TGTGCCAGCAGCTCGCAGGGAATGGGCACAGATACGCAGTATTTT. As protein: CASSSQGMGTDTQYF.

The chain recombines TRBV27 with TRBJ2-7; TRBD1 might be the D (5 bases). The CDR3 covers 15 residues. Trimming shortened V by 7 bases and J by 5 bases, and 21 bases separated the two germline ends. Germline CDR1 is MNHEY and CDR2 is SMNVEV (reference sequence). This CDR3 reads CASMDIGRVGDEQYF. CDR3 sequence (DNA): TGTGCCAGCATGGACATAGGCAGGGTAGGGGACGAGCAGTACTTC.

This rearrangement joins TRBV9 to TRBJ2-1; weak D call: TRBD1 (6 bases). Germline values: CDR1 SGDLS, CDR2 YYNGEE. The CDR3 runs to 15 residues. V was clipped by 0 bases and J by 2 bases, with 9 bases between them. CDR3 DNA sequence: TGTGCCAGCAGCGTAGGGCAGGGGACCTACAATGAGCAGTTCTTC. As protein: CASSVGQGTYNEQFF.

The J gene is TRBJ1-5, the V gene TRBV19; 11 positions agree with TRBD1. With V trimmed by 10 bases and J by 5 bases, 7 bases remained unmatched. The CDR3 runs 14 residues. CDR1 is LNHDA, CDR2 SQIVND, per germline (reference sequence). The CDR3 reads CAIAGTGGHQPQHF. The CDR3, as DNA: TGTGCCATAGCCGGGACAGGGGGTCATCAGCCCCAGCATTTT.

This chain uses TRBV19 with TRBJ1-1; D gene unclear. Germline CDR1 reads LNHDA; CDR2 reads SQIVND (reference sequence). The CDR3 runs to 12 residues. V was clipped by 2 bases and J by 1 base, with 2 bases between them. This chain's CDR3 is CASSIRNTEAFF. The CDR3 nucleotides are TGTGCCAGTAGTATACGGAACACTGAAGCTTTCTTT.

The chain has TRBV20-1 and TRBJ1-1, with 7 positions matching TRBD1. The V segment lost 6 bases and the J segment 4 bases; nucleotides outside the gene matches: 8. Germline CDR1 is DFQATT and CDR2 is SNEGSKA (reference sequence). The CDR3 extends over 13 amino acids. CDR3 DNA: TGCAGTGCGAGTAACAGGGGTATCACTGAAGCTTTCTTT. It specifies CSASNRGITEAFF.

The rearrangement links TRBV4-2 to TRBJ1-5; D possibly corresponds to TRBD1 (5 bases). This CDR3 region has 15 residues. The germline V and J ends were trimmed by 1 base and 3 bases, with 10 bases remaining between them. Germline values: CDR1 LGHNA, CDR2 YNFKEQ. For the CDR3, the DNA is TGTGCCAGCAGCCAAGGCACAGGCAACAATCAGCCCCAGCATTTT. This codes for CASSQGTGNNQPQHF.

V and J are TRBV6-5 and TRBJ1-6; 8 bases line up with TRBD1. V shed 6 bases and J 10 bases; nucleotides not matched to a gene: 2. Looked up from germline, CDR1 is MNHEY and CDR2 is SVGAGI. The CDR3 runs to 12 residues. The CDR3 nucleotides are TGTGCCAGCAGCGGGACAGGCTCACCCCTCCACTTT. Its translation: CASSGTGSPLHF.